This T cell receptor beta chain was captured by sequencing in a study of cytomegalovirus exposure and HLA in healthy donors. CDR3 length equals 12 residues. The V and J ends lost 1 base and 6 bases respectively, with 6 bases between them. Germline V gene lookup returns CDR1 SGHAT and CDR2 FQNNGV. Donors came from a validation cohort of 90 to 150 subjects, distinct from the first 666-subject cohort. Measured with immunoSEQ multiplex PCR; TCRdb has only the in-frame clones, and not every one. The table has approximately 230,000 clones, roughly 84% seen once. Study results and caveats: Rare TCR sequences dominated, though some public TCRs recurred in many donors.

Worth noting for this clone: Its antigen is unidentified. This specimen includes other DNA sequences encoding the same CDR3.

This receptor was identified in a young man in good health and CMV-seropositive. Sample: PBMCs. The gene calls are TRBV11-2 and TRBJ1-1, with unresolved D. The chain's CDR3 is CASSLVAAEAFF. Written as DNA, the CDR3 is TGTGCCAGCAGCTTAGTAGCGGCTGAAGCTTTCTTT.